This T cell receptor beta chain was documented in a study of T cell responses to AZD1222 COVID-19 vaccine. About the study: Timing groups of about 4 and about 12 weeks for second doses were pooled. Regarding the study as a whole: Donors, mostly white British, included more females; clonal diversity was possibly underestimated. Recipients of AZD1222 seropositive at baseline numbered only 6 or 7. Vaccine-associated CD4 TCRs ranged over spike, dominating at 160-218 and 743-854.

The data were produced by immunoSEQ multiplex PCR, yet TCRdb's version contains in-frame clones alone and is incomplete. The sample lists 150,000 to 200,000 clones, approximately 92% occurring once. This CDR3 spans 12 amino acids. Per germline, CDR1 SGHRS and CDR2 YFSETQ. Trimming stripped 0 bases from V and 3 bases from J, with 4 bases between. For this clone: The antigen is not known. The same CDR3 also results from other DNA sequences found in this sample.

This chain joins TRBV5-1 and TRBJ2-7, with D unclear. The material sequenced was peripheral blood, taken on day 0 of AZD1222 vaccination. This TCR derives from an adult in good health. In DNA, the CDR3 is TGCGCCAGCAGCTTGGGCGGCTACGAGCAGTACTTC. This gives the protein CASSLGGYEQYF.